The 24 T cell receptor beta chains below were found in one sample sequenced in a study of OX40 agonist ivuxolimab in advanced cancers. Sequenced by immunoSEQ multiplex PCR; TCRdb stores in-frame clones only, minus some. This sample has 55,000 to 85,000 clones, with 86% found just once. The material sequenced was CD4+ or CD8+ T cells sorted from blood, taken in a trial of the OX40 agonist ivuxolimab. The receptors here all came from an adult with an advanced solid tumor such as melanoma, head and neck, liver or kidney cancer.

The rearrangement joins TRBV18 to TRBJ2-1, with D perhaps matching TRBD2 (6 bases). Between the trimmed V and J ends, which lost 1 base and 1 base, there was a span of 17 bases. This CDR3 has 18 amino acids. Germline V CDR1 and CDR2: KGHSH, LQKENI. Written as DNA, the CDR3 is TGTGCCAGCTCACCACGTCCCCCCGGGACTTTTTCCTACAATGAGCAGTTCTTC. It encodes CASSPRPPGTFSYNEQFF. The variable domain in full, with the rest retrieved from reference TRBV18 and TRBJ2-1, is NAGVMQNPRHLVRRRGQEARLRCSPMKGHSHVYWYRQLPEEGLKFMVYLQKENIIDESGMPKERFSAEFPKEGPSILRIQQVVRGDSAAYFCASSPRPPGTFSYNEQFFGPGTRLTVL.

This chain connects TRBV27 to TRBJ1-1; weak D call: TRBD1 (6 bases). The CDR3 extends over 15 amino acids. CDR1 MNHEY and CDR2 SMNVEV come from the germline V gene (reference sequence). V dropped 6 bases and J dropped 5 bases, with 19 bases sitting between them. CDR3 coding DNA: TGTGCCAGCAGGCTTCAGGGGAGGGGGAGGACTGAAGCTTTCTTT. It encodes CASRLQGRGRTEAFF.

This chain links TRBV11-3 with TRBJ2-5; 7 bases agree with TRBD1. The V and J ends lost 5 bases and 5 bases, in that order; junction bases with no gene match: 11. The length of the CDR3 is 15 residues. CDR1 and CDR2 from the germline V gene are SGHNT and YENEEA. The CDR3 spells CASSHRQGSGETQYF. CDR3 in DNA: TGTGCCAGCAGCCATCGACAGGGTTCAGGGGAGACCCAGTACTTC. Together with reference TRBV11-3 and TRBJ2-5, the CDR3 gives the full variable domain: EAGVVQSPRYKIIEKKQPVAFWCNPISGHNTLYWYLQNLGQGPELLIRYENEEAVDDSQLPKDRFSAERLKGVDSTLKIQPAELGDSAVYLCASSHRQGSGETQYFGPGTRLLVL.

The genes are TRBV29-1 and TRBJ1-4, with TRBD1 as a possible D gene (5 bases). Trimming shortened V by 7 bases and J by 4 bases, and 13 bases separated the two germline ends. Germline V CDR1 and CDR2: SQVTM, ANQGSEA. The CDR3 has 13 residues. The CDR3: CSAQVGGNEKLFF. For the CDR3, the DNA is TGCAGCGCCCAGGTTGGGGGTAATGAAAAACTGTTTTTT.

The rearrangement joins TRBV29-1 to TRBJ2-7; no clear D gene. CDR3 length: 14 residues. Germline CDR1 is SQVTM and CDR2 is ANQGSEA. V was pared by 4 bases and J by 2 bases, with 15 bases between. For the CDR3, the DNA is TGCAGCGTTGCGGGCCACCAAGGGACCTACGAGCAGTACTTC. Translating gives CSVAGHQGTYEQYF.

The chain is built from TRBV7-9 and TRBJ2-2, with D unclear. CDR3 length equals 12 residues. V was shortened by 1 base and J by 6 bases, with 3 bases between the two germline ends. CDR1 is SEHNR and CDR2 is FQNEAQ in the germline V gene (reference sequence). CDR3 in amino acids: CASSLGSGELFF. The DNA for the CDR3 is TGTGCCAGCAGCTTAGGATCCGGGGAGCTGTTTTTT. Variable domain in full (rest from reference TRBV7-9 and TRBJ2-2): DTGVSQNPRHKITKRGQNVTFRCDPISEHNRLYWYRQTLGQGPEFLTYFQNEAQLEKSRLLSDRFSAERPKGSFSTLEIQRTEQGDSAMYLCASSLGSGELFFGEGSRLTVL.

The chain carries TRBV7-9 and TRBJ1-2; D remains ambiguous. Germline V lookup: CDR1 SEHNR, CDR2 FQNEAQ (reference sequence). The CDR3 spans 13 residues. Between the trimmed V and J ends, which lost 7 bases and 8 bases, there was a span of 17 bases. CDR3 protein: CASTQSEGGGYTF. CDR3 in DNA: TGTGCCAGCACCCAGTCCGAGGGTGGGGGCTACACCTTC.

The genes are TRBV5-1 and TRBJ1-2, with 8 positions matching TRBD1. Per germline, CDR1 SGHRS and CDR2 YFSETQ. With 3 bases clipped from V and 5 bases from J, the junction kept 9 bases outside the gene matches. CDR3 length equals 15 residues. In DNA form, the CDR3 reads TGCGCCAGCAGCTCTTTAACGGACAGGGATTATGGCTACACCTTC. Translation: CASSSLTDRDYGYTF.

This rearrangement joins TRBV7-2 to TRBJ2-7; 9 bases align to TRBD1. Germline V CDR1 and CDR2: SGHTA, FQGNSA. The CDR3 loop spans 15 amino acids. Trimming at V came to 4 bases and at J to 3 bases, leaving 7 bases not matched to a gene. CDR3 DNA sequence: TGTGCCAGCAGCTCCACAGGGGGCCCTAACTACGAGCAGTACTTC. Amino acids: CASSSTGGPNYEQYF.

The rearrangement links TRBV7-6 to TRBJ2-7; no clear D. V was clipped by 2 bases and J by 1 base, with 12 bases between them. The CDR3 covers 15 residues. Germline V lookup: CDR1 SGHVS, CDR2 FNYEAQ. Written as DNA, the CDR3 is TGTGCCAGCAGCTTAAGACAACACCCTTCCTACGAGCAGTACTTC. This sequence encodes CASSLRQHPSYEQYF.

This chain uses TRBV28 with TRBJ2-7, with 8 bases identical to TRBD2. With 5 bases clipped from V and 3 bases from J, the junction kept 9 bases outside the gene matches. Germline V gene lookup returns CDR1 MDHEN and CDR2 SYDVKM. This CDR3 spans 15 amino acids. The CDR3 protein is CASSVSGEGDYEQYF. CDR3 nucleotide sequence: TGTGCCAGCAGTGTTAGCGGGGAGGGCGACTACGAGCAGTACTTC.

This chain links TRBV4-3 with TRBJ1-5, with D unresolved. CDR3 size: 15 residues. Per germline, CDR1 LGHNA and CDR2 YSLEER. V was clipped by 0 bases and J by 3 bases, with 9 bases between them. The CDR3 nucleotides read TGCGCCAGCAGCCAAGATTCAGGCCCCAATCAGCCCCAGCATTTT. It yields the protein CASSQDSGPNQPQHF.

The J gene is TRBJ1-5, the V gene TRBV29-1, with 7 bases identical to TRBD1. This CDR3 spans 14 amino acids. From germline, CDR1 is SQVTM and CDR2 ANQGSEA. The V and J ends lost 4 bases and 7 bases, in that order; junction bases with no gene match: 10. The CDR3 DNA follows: TGCAGCGTTGTCCAGGGGGGCGCAGGGCAGCCCCAGCATTTT. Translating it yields CSVVQGGAGQPQHF.

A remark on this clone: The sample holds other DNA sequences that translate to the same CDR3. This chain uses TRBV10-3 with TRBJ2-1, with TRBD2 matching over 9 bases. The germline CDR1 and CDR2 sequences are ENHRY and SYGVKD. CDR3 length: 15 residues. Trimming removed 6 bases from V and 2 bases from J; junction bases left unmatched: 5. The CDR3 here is CAIRATSGTYNEQFF. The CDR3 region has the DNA TGTGCCATCAGAGCGACTAGCGGAACCTACAATGAGCAGTTCTTC.

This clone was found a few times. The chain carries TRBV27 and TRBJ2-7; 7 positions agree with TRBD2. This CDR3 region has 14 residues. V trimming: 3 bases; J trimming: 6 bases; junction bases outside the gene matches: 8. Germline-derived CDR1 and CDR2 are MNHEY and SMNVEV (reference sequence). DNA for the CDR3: TGTGCCAGCAGTTTCGTCGCGGGAGCCCTCGAGCAGTACTTC. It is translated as CASSFVAGALEQYF.

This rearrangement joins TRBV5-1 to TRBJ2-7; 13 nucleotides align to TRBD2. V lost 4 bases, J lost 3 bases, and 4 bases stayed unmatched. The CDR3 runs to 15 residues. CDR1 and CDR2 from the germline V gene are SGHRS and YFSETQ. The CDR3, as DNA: TGCGCCAGCAGCCCGGGACTAGCGGGAATCTACGAGCAGTACTTC. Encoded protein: CASSPGLAGIYEQYF. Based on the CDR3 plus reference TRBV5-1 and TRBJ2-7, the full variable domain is KAGVTQTPRYLIKTRGQQVTLSCSPISGHRSVSWYQQTPGQGLQFLFEYFSETQRNKGNFPGRFSGRQFSNSRSEMNVSTLELGDSALYLCASSPGLAGIYEQYFGPGTRLTVT.

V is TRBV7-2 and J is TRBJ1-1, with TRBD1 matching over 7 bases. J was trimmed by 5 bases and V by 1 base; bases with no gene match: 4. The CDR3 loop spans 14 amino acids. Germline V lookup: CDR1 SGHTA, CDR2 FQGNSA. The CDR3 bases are TGTGCCAGCAGCTTAGACAGGGGAGGAACTGAAGCTTTCTTT. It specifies CASSLDRGGTEAFF.

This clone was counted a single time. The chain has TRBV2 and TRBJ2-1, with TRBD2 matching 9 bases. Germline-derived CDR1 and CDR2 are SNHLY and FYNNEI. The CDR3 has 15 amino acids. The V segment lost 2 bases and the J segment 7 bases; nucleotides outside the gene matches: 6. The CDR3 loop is CASSERRLAVNEQFF. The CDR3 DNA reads TGTGCCAGCAGTGAAAGGCGACTAGCGGTTAATGAGCAGTTCTTC.

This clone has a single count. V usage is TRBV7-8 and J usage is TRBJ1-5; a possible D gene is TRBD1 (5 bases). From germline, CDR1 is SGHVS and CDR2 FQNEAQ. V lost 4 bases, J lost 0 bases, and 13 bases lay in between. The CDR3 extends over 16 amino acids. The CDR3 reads CASSSQGLNSNQPQHF. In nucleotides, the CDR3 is TGTGCCAGCAGCTCTCAGGGACTCAATAGCAATCAGCCCCAGCATTTT.

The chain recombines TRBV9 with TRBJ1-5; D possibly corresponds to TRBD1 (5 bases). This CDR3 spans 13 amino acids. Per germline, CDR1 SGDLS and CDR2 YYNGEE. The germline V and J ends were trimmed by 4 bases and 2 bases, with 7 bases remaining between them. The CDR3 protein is CASSIQGNQPQHF. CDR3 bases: TGTGCCAGCAGCATACAGGGCAATCAGCCCCAGCATTTT. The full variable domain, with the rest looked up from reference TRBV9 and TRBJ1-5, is DSGVTQTPKHLITATGQRVTLRCSPRSGDLSVYWYQQSLDQGLQFLIQYYNGEERAKGNILERFSAQQFPDLHSELNLSSLELGDSALYFCASSIQGNQPQHFGDGTRLSIL.

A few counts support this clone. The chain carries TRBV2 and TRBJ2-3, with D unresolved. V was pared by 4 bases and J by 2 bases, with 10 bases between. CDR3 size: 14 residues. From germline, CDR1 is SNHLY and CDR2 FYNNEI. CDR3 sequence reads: CASSVGDDTDTQYF. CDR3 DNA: TGTGCCAGCAGTGTTGGAGATGACACAGATACGCAGTATTTT.

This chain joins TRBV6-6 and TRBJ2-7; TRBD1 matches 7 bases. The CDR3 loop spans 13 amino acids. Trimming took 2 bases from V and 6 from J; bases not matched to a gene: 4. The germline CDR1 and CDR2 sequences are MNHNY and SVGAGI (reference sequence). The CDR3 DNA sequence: TGTGCCAGCAGTTACGCAAACAGGGGCGAGCAGTACTTC. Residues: CASSYANRGEQYF.

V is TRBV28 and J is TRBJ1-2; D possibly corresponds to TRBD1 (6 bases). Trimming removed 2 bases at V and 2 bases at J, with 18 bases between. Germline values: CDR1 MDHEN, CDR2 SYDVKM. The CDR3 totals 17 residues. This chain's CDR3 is CASSLDLGQNLNYGYTF. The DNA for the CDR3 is TGTGCCAGCAGTTTAGACCTTGGACAGAACCTGAACTATGGCTACACCTTC.

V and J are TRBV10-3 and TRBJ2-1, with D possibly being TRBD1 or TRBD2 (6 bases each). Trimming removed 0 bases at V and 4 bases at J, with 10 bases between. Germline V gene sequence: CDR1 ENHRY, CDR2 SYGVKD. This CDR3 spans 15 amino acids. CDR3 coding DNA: TGTGCCATCAGTGAGTCACAGGGACTGTACAATGAGCAGTTCTTC. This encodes CAISESQGLYNEQFF.